Listed below are T cell receptor beta chains from one sample, sequenced in a study of T cells in Graves' hyperthyroidism and ophthalmopathy. One entry per CDR3 protein results from TCRdb running MiXCR on the multiplex PCR reads. The sample yields under 750,000 distinct CDR3 sequences, 18% seen once. Sequencing was done on a sample of blood. These receptors all stem from a woman between 50 and 59 years old with Graves' hyperthyroidism that later progressed to Graves' ophthalmopathy. CDR3s include the opening cysteine and the closing phenylalanine or tryptophan. Each record gives: clone size, D gene, J gene, V gene, CDR3 protein, CDR3 DNA. D genes are given only for firm matches. Size tells how often a clone was seen (once, few, many) or the class of an expanded clone, and some rows leave it out.

>once|.|TRBJ2-3|TRBV24-1
CATRGQSTDTQYF
TGTGCCACCAGAGGACAGAGCACAGATACGCAGTATTTT
>few|TRBD1|TRBJ1-2|TRBV7-8
CASSLSGGADYGYTF
TGTGCCAGCAGCTTATCAGGGGGCGCTGACTATGGCTACACCTTC
>.|TRBD1|TRBJ1-5|TRBV19
CASSRDRVSSNQPQHF
TGTGCCAGTAGTAGGGACAGGGTGAGCAGCAATCAGCCCCAGCATTTT
>many|TRBD2|TRBJ2-1|TRBV12-3/TRBV12-4
CASSLRSGGIQFF
TGTGCCAGCAGCCTGCGTAGCGGGGGGATTCAGTTCTTC
>few|TRBD2|TRBJ2-5|TRBV12-3/TRBV12-4
CASRGLAGIQETQYF
TGTGCCAGCAGGGGACTAGCGGGGATCCAAGAGACCCAGTACTTC
>many|.|TRBJ1-1|TRBV6-6
CASSYPDTPRAFF
TGTGCCAGCAGTTACCCGGACACTCCAAGGGCTTTCTTT
>once|TRBD1|TRBJ2-7|TRBV3-1
CASSPRQGQYEQYF
TGTGCCAGCAGCCCACGACAGGGACAATACGAGCAGTACTTC
>many|.|TRBJ1-1|TRBV29-1
CSVGYATEAFF
TGCAGCGTTGGGTACGCCACTGAAGCTTTCTTT
>.|.|TRBJ2-5|TRBV5-1
CASSSTAFKETQYF
TGCGCCAGCAGTTCAACAGCTTTCAAAGAGACCCAGTACTTC
>many|TRBD1|TRBJ1-2|TRBV3-1
CASSHTSPGGGSYGYTF
TGTGCCAGCAGCCACACCTCCCCAGGGGGCGGAAGCTATGGCTACACCTTC
>few|TRBD1|TRBJ2-5|TRBV10-3
CAISEPGQGAETQYF
TGTGCCATCAGTGAGCCAGGACAGGGCGCAGAGACCCAGTACTTC
>many|TRBD2|TRBJ2-5|TRBV2
CASGTSGVPTQYF
TGTGCCAGCGGGACTAGCGGGGTCCCGACCCAGTACTTC
>few|.|TRBJ1-2|TRBV3-1
CASSHGSFYGYTF
TGTGCCAGCAGCCACGGGAGCTTCTATGGCTACACCTTC
>many|TRBD2|TRBJ2-1|TRBV5-1
CASRWSGGDDNEQFF
TGCGCCAGCAGATGGAGCGGGGGGGACGACAATGAGCAGTTCTTC
>.|.|TRBJ2-5|TRBV3-1
CASSQVSSVYQETQYF
TGTGCCAGCAGCCAAGTATCTAGCGTATACCAAGAGACCCAGTACTTC
>.|.|TRBJ2-5|TRBV9
CASSALLGQETQYF
TGTGCCAGCAGCGCCCTACTAGGCCAAGAGACCCAGTACTTC